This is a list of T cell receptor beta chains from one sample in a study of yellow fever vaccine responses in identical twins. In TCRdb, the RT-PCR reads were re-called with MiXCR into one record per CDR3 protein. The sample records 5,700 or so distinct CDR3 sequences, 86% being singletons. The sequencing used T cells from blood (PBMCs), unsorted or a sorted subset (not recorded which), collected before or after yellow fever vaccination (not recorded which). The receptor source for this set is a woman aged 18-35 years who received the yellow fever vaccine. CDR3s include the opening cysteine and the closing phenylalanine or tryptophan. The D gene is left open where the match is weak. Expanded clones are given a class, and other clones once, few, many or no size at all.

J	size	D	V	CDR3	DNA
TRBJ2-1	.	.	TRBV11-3	CASSLEVRGSNEQFF	TGTGCCAGCAGCTTAGAGGTTCGGGGAAGCAATGAGCAGTTCTTC
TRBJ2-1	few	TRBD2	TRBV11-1	CASRLAGGNYNEQFF	TGTGCCAGCCGTCTGGCGGGAGGAAATTACAATGAGCAGTTCTTC
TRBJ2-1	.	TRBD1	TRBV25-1	CASSESDRGRNNEQFF	TGTGCCAGCAGTGAATCCGACAGGGGGAGAAACAATGAGCAGTTCTTC
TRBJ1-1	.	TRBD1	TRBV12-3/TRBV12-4	CASRAWDRVNTEAFF	TGTGCCAGCAGGGCCTGGGACAGGGTGAACACTGAAGCTTTCTTT
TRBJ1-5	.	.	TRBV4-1	CASSQAWAGNQPQHF	TGCGCCAGCAGCCAAGCTTGGGCAGGCAATCAGCCCCAGCATTTT
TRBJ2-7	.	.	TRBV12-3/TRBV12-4	CASTDRDGYEQYF	TGTGCCAGCACTGACCGGGACGGCTACGAGCAGTACTTC
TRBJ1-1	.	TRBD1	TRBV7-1	CASSSRTGNTEAFF	TGTGCCAGCAGCTCAAGGACAGGGAACACTGAAGCTTTCTTT
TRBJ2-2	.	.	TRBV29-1	CSVDWWNTGELFF	TGCAGCGTTGACTGGTGGAACACCGGGGAGCTGTTTTTT
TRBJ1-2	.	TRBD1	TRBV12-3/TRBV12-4	CASSQQGQAAYGYTF	TGTGCCAGCAGTCAACAGGGACAGGCAGCCTATGGCTACACCTTC
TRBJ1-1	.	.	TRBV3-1	CASSQDGVNTEAFF	TGTGCCAGCAGCCAAGATGGGGTGAACACTGAAGCTTTCTTT
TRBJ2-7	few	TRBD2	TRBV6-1	CASSPLAGASYEQYF	TGTGCCAGCAGTCCCCTAGCGGGAGCCTCCTACGAGCAGTACTTC
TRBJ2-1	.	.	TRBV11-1	CASRDTGFHEQFF	TGTGCCAGCAGGGACACAGGGTTCCATGAGCAGTTCTTC
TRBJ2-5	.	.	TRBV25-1	CASSEIRGPSRETQYF	TGTGCCAGCAGTGAGATCCGGGGCCCCTCTCGCGAGACCCAGTACTTC
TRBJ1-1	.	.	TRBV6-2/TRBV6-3	CASSYSGGIVNTEAFF	TGTGCCAGCAGTTACTCCGGTGGGATTGTGAACACTGAAGCTTTCTTT
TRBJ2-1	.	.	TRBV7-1	CASRSRLGPYNEQFF	TGTGCCAGCAGGTCCCGACTAGGGCCTTACAATGAGCAGTTCTTC